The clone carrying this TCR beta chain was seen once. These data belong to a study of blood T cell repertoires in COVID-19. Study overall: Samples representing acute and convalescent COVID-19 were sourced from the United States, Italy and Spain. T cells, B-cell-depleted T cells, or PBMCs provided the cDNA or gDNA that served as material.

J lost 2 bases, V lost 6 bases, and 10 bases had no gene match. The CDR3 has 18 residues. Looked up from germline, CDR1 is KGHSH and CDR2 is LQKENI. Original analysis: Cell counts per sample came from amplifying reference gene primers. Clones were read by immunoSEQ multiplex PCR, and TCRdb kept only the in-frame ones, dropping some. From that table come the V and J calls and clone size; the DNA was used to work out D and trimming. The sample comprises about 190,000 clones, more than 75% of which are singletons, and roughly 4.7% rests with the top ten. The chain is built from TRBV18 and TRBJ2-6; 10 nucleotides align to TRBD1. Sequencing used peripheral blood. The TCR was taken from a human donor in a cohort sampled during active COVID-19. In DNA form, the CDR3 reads TGTGCCAGCTCGCCCACCGGACAGGGGGAGGCTGGGGCCAACGTCCTGACTTTC. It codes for CASSPTGQGEAGANVLTF.